These 30 T cell receptor beta chains were sequenced from one sample in a study of glioma-infiltrating T cells after dendritic cell vaccination. Method: immunoSEQ multiplex PCR; TCRdb's copy keeps in-frame clones and lacks some. In the table there are roughly 60,000 clones, about nine tenths of which are singletons. Noted time point: after dendritic cell vaccination, including at tumor progression/relapse. This sample comprised blood, obtained after dendritic cell vaccination. The receptor source for this set is a human donor with glioblastoma.

The rearrangement links TRBV6-1 to TRBJ1-1, with D perhaps matching TRBD1 (5 bases). CDR1 MNHNS and CDR2 SASEGT come from the germline V gene. CDR3 length: 14 amino acids. Trimming cost V 6 bases and J 1 base, with 12 bases left between them. The CDR3 region has the DNA TGTGCCAGCAGAGAAAGGGGTCCGAACACTGAAGCTTTCTTT. It codes for CASRERGPNTEAFF.

The V gene is TRBV18, the J gene TRBJ2-7; 7 positions match TRBD1. This CDR3 spans 17 amino acids. V shed 3 bases and J 5 bases; nucleotides not matched to a gene: 16. Germline values: CDR1 KGHSH, CDR2 LQKENI. CDR3 amino acids: CASSPRNPTGVFHEQYF. For the CDR3, the DNA is TGTGCCAGCTCACCGCGTAATCCTACAGGGGTATTCCACGAGCAGTACTTC.

The rearrangement uses TRBV5-1 and TRBJ1-2, with D possibly TRBD1 on 5 matching bases. V was cut by 5 bases and J by 7 bases, with 18 bases left in between. CDR1 and CDR2 (germline): SGHRS, YFSETQ. The CDR3 is 14 residues long. This chain's CDR3 is CASSVDVWGAGYTF. DNA of the CDR3: TGCGCCAGCAGTGTAGATGTGTGGGGCGCTGGCTACACCTTC.

The V gene is TRBV11-2, the J gene TRBJ2-7; the match to TRBD2 covers 11 bases. This CDR3 has 18 residues. In germline, CDR1 is SGHAT, CDR2 FQNNGV. V lost 5 bases to trimming and J lost 6 bases; unmatched junction nucleotides: 18. Written as DNA, the CDR3 is TGTGCCAGCAGCAGAGAGGGAGCTAGCGGGAGGTTATTGAGCGAGCAGTACTTC. It translates to CASSREGASGRLLSEQYF.

In its sample, this clone was seen once. The V call is TRBV18, the J call TRBJ1-3; unclear D gene. Trimming left V 3 bases short and J 2 bases short, with 11 bases between. The CDR3 contains 15 residues. Germline assignment: CDR1 KGHSH and CDR2 LQKENI. In nucleotides, the CDR3 is TGTGCCAGCTCACCGTCAGCAGGCCCTGGAAACACCATATATTTT. It is translated as CASSPSAGPGNTIYF.

The V call is TRBV19, the J call TRBJ1-2; 9 bases line up with TRBD1. The germline CDR1 and CDR2 sequences are LNHDA and SQIVND (reference sequence). The CDR3 loop spans 15 amino acids. V lost 6 bases to trimming and J lost 2 bases; unmatched junction nucleotides: 7. CDR3 region: CASSMRDRVNYGYTF. The CDR3 bases are TGTGCCAGTAGCATGAGGGACAGGGTCAACTATGGCTACACCTTC.

The chain couples TRBV27 to TRBJ2-1, with 7 bases aligning to TRBD1. CDR3 length: 16 residues. The ends lost 2 bases at V and 7 bases at J; junction bases unmatched: 11. The germline gives CDR1 MNHEY, CDR2 SMNVEV (reference sequence). DNA for the CDR3: TGTGCCAGCAGTTTAAGAGTAGCAGGGGGTATGAATGAGCAGTTCTTC. Its translation is CASSLRVAGGMNEQFF.

J is TRBJ2-7 and V is TRBV11-3; maybe TRBD1 (5 bases). The V and J ends lost 1 base and 1 base respectively, with 8 bases between them. This CDR3 region has 14 residues. The germline CDR1 and CDR2 sequences are SGHNT and YENEEA. The CDR3 DNA is TGTGCCAGCAGCTTAGTCAGGGCGTCCTACGAGCAGTACTTC. It codes for CASSLVRASYEQYF.

CDR3 in amino acids: CASSPRSGHLTSGEVPDTQYF. The CDR3, as DNA: TGTGCCAGCTCACCACGCTCGGGACACCTTACTAGCGGGGAGGTGCCAGATACGCAGTATTTT. This rearrangement joins TRBV18 to TRBJ2-3; 10 nucleotides match TRBD2. The V gene's germline CDR1 is KGHSH and CDR2 LQKENI. Trimming took 1 base from V and 4 from J; bases not matched to a gene: 20. The CDR3 runs 21 residues.

The rearrangement links TRBV10-1 to TRBJ2-7, with a tentative D call TRBD2 (6 bases). This CDR3 contains 15 residues. CDR1 WNHNN and CDR2 SYGVQD come from the germline V gene (reference sequence). Trimming pared 0 bases from V and 2 bases from J, leaving 11 bases between. The CDR3 sequence: CASSESRDLAYEQYF. The CDR3 DNA reads TGCGCCAGCAGTGAGTCGCGGGACCTAGCCTACGAGCAGTACTTC.

The J gene is TRBJ1-2, the V gene TRBV30; D might be TRBD1 (6 bases). This CDR3 spans 16 amino acids. Germline CDR1 reads GTSNPN; CDR2 reads SVGIG (reference sequence). Trimming removed 3 bases from V and 5 bases from J, with 22 bases in between. CDR3 DNA: TGTGCCTGGAGCACCGGCAGGGGAGTTTCTCCGTATGGCTACACCTTC. Translating gives CAWSTGRGVSPYGYTF. Together with reference TRBV30 and TRBJ1-2, the CDR3 gives the full variable domain: SQTIHQWPATLVQPVGSPLSLECTVEGTSNPNLYWYRQAAGRGLQLLFYSVGIGQISSEVPQNLSASRPQDRQFILSSKKLLLSDSGFYLCAWSTGRGVSPYGYTFGSGTRLTVV.

This rearrangement joins TRBV5-5 to TRBJ1-1; the D gene is possibly TRBD1 (6 bases). CDR3 length: 15 residues. V lost 6 bases to trimming and J lost 7 bases, with 22 bases between them. CDR1 and CDR2 from the germline V gene are SGHKS and YYEKEE (reference sequence). CDR3 nucleotides: TGTGCCAGCAAACAATACGGGACAAATGACTATGAAGCTTTCTTT. Its translation is CASKQYGTNDYEAFF.

The chain joins TRBV7-2 to TRBJ2-7; D unresolved. CDR3 size: 11 residues. The ends were cut back, 6 bases at V and 4 bases at J, with 7 bases in the middle. From germline, CDR1 is SGHTA and CDR2 FQGNSA. The DNA of the CDR3 is TGTGCCAGCAGTCGACTTTACGAGCAGTACTTC. The encoded protein is CASSRLYEQYF.

The V gene is TRBV9, the J gene TRBJ2-7, with 16 bases fitting TRBD2. V lost 5 bases to trimming and J lost 2 bases; unmatched junction nucleotides: 4. Looked up from germline, CDR1 is SGDLS and CDR2 is YYNGEE. This CDR3 has 16 residues. CDR3: CASSAGTSGGAYEQYF. In nucleotides, the CDR3 is TGTGCCAGCAGTGCTGGGACTAGCGGGGGGGCCTACGAGCAGTACTTC.

The rearrangement uses TRBV11-2 and TRBJ1-2; unclear D gene. CDR3 length: 15 amino acids. Germline CDR1 and CDR2: SGHAT and FQNNGV. V shed 0 bases and J shed 4 bases, with 12 bases lying between them. CDR3 residues: CASSLDPAGLYGYTF. The CDR3 bases are TGTGCCAGCAGCTTAGATCCGGCAGGCCTCTATGGCTACACCTTC.

The J gene is TRBJ2-3, the V gene TRBV30, with 9 bases matching TRBD2. The CDR3 covers 14 residues. Looked up from germline, CDR1 is GTSNPN and CDR2 is SVGIG (reference sequence). The V segment lost 0 bases and the J segment 5 bases; nucleotides outside the gene matches: 3. CDR3 protein: CAWSVRRGGDTQYF. DNA for the CDR3: TGTGCCTGGAGTGTAAGGCGGGGGGGAGATACGCAGTATTTT.

The chain combines TRBV9 with TRBJ2-3, with D perhaps matching TRBD1 (5 bases). Germline V lookup: CDR1 SGDLS, CDR2 YYNGEE. The CDR3 runs 13 residues. Between the trimmed V and J ends, which lost 4 bases and 4 bases, there was a span of 10 bases. CDR3 in DNA: TGTGCCAGCAGCCCCGCAGGGTCAGATACGCAGTATTTT. Protein: CASSPAGSDTQYF.

This chain joins TRBV4-3 and TRBJ2-5; D unresolved. The closer fit of TRBJ2-7 to the DNA end suggests the J call may be wrong. Looked up from germline, CDR1 is LGHNA and CDR2 is YSLEER. The CDR3 loop spans 15 amino acids. CDR3 sequence reads: CASSQDLGPSYEQYF. The CDR3 nucleotides read TGCGCCAGCAGCCAAGATCTTGGTCCATCCTACGAGCAGTACTTC.

The gene calls are TRBV15 and TRBJ2-7; D remains ambiguous. The V and J ends lost 4 bases and 6 bases respectively, with 19 bases between them. The CDR3 covers 15 residues. The germline V gene encodes CDR1 LNHNV and CDR2 YYDKDF (reference sequence). CDR3 protein: CATSIDKFPTGEQYF. CDR3 nucleotides: TGTGCCACCAGCATCGATAAGTTCCCTACTGGCGAGCAGTACTTC. Full variable domain (rest looked up from reference TRBV15 and TRBJ2-7): DAMVIQNPRYQVTQFGKPVTLSCSQTLNHNVMYWYQQKSSQAPKLLFHYYDKDFNNEADTPDNFQSRRPNTSFCFLDIRSPGLGDTAMYLCATSIDKFPTGEQYFGPGTRLTVT.

This chain links TRBV7-2 with TRBJ2-5; TRBD1 aligns across 7 bases. The CDR3 runs to 14 residues. V gave up 4 bases and J gave up 1 base; unmatched junction bases: 3. CDR1 and CDR2 (germline): SGHTA, FQGNSA. The CDR3 sequence is CASSSGQLQETQYF. CDR3 coding DNA: TGTGCCAGCAGCTCGGGACAGCTCCAAGAGACCCAGTACTTC. The full variable domain, its missing parts supplied by reference TRBV7-2 and TRBJ2-5, is GAGVSQSPSNKVTEKGKDVELRCDPISGHTALYWYRQSLGQGLEFLIYFQGNSAPDKSGLPSDRFSAERTGGSVSTLTIQRTQQEDSAVYLCASSSGQLQETQYFGPGTRLLVL.

The chain couples TRBV5-1 to TRBJ2-7; D call uncertain. The V end was cut by 0 bases, the J end by 2 bases, with 12 bases between. In germline, CDR1 is SGHRS, CDR2 YFSETQ. This CDR3 comprises 15 residues. The CDR3 DNA sequence: TGCGCCAGCAGCTTGGCCCCCGACAAGACCTACGAGCAGTACTTC. Its protein is CASSLAPDKTYEQYF. The variable domain in full, with the rest retrieved from reference TRBV5-1 and TRBJ2-7, is KAGVTQTPRYLIKTRGQQVTLSCSPISGHRSVSWYQQTPGQGLQFLFEYFSETQRNKGNFPGRFSGRQFSNSRSEMNVSTLELGDSALYLCASSLAPDKTYEQYFGPGTRLTVT.

The rearrangement uses TRBV10-1 and TRBJ1-2, with 7 bases fitting TRBD1. Trimming took 0 bases from V and 5 from J; bases not matched to a gene: 6. The germline gives CDR1 WNHNN, CDR2 SYGVQD (reference sequence). The CDR3 has 15 residues. CDR3 bases: TGCGCCAGCAGTGAGTCGGCAGGGGGAGAATATGGCTACACCTTC. The encoded protein is CASSESAGGEYGYTF.

This chain joins TRBV12-5 and TRBJ2-5, with a weak D call TRBD1 (6 bases). Trimming took 6 bases from V and 4 from J, leaving 18 bases between them. Germline CDR1 reads LGHNT; CDR2 reads FRNRAP. CDR3 length: 15 amino acids. The CDR3 nucleotides are TGTGCTAGTGGCGCCGGTACAGGGAAAGGAGAGACCCAGTACTTC. This encodes CASGAGTGKGETQYF.

V usage is TRBV4-2 and J usage is TRBJ2-3; 10 positions agree with TRBD1. V trimming: 3 bases; J trimming: 2 bases; junction bases outside the gene matches: 2. Germline V CDR1 and CDR2: LGHNA, YNFKEQ. The CDR3 contains 15 residues. The CDR3 is CASSQRQGATDTQYF. The CDR3 DNA sequence: TGTGCCAGCAGCCAGCGACAGGGGGCCACAGATACGCAGTATTTT.

This clone was counted once. The chain is built from TRBV15 and TRBJ2-3; TRBD2 matches 8 bases. With V trimmed by 2 bases and J by 3 bases, 4 bases remained unmatched. In germline, CDR1 is LNHNV, CDR2 YYDKDF (reference sequence). CDR3 length: 15 amino acids. The CDR3 region has the DNA TGTGCCACCAGCAGAAAGAGCGGGGGAACAGATACGCAGTATTTT. It codes for CATSRKSGGTDTQYF.

This sequence joins TRBV14 and TRBJ2-5, with D possibly being TRBD2 (6 bases). The CDR3 is 16 residues long. V lost 0 bases and J 2 bases, leaving 13 bases between the germline ends. The germline V gene encodes CDR1 SGHDN and CDR2 FVKESK. CDR3 DNA: TGTGCCAGCAGCCAAGATCTTAGGAGGGCACAAGAGACCCAGTACTTC. This translates into CASSQDLRRAQETQYF.

This chain links TRBV5-1 with TRBJ2-1; possible D gene TRBD2, 6 bases. Between the trimmed V and J ends, which lost 0 bases and 3 bases, there was a span of 10 bases. The CDR3 is 15 amino acids. From germline, CDR1 is SGHRS and CDR2 YFSETQ. The CDR3 nucleotides read TGCGCCAGCAGCTTGGATCTGGGAGGCTACAATGAGCAGTTCTTC. Encoded protein: CASSLDLGGYNEQFF.

The chain is built from TRBV5-6 and TRBJ1-2; D unresolved. CDR1 is SGHDT, CDR2 YYEEEE, per germline. This CDR3 has 13 amino acids. V shed 6 bases and J shed 2 bases, with 11 bases lying between them. The CDR3: CASTLGGNYGYTF. CDR3 sequence (DNA): TGTGCCAGCACCCTCGGAGGGAACTATGGCTACACCTTC.

V usage is TRBV19 and J usage is TRBJ1-1, with 12 bases matching TRBD1. Unmatched junction bases numbered 12, after V lost 6 bases and J lost 4 bases. This CDR3 comprises 17 residues. Germline V lookup: CDR1 LNHDA, CDR2 SQIVND (reference sequence). The CDR3 DNA sequence: TGTGCCAGTAGATCACCCGGGACAGGGGGCCTAGGCACTGAAGCTTTCTTT. This gives the protein CASRSPGTGGLGTEAFF.

This chain connects TRBV5-1 to TRBJ2-1; the D gene is possibly TRBD1 (5 bases). Trimming stripped 2 bases from V and 7 bases from J, with 16 bases between. Germline lookup yields CDR1 SGHRS and CDR2 YFSETQ. The CDR3 length is 15 residues. The CDR3, as DNA: TGCGCCAGCAGCTTCGCTGGGGCCCTAGAGAATGAGCAGTTCTTC. This sequence encodes CASSFAGALENEQFF.